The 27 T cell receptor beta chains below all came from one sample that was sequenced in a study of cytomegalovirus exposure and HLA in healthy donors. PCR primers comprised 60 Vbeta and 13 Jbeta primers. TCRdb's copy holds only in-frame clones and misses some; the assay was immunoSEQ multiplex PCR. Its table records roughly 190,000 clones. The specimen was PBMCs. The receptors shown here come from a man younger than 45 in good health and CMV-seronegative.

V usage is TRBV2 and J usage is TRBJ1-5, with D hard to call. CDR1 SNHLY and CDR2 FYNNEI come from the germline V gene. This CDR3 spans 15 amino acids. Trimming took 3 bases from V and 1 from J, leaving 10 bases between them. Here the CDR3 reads CASSEGRQSNQPQHF. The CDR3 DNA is TGTGCCAGCAGTGAGGGCAGGCAAAGCAATCAGCCCCAGCATTTT.

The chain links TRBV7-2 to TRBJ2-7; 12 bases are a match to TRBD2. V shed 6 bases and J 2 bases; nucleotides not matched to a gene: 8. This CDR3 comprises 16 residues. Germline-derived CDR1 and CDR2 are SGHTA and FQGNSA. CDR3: CASRLQTSGRAYEQYF. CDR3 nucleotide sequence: TGTGCCAGCAGACTCCAGACTAGCGGGAGAGCCTACGAGCAGTACTTC.

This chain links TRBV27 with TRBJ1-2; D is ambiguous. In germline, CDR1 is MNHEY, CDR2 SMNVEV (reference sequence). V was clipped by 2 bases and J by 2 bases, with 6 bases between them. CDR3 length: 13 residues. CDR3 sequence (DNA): TGTGCCAGCAGTTTAGGGCGAAACTATGGCTACACCTTC. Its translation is CASSLGRNYGYTF.

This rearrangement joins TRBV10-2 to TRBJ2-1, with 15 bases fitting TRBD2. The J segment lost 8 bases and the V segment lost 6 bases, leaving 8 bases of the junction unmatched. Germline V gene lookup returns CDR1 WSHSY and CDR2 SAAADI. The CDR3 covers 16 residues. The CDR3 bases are TGCGCCAGCAGCGAAGGGGGACTAGCGGGAGGCCATGAGCAGTTCTTC. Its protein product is CASSEGGLAGGHEQFF.

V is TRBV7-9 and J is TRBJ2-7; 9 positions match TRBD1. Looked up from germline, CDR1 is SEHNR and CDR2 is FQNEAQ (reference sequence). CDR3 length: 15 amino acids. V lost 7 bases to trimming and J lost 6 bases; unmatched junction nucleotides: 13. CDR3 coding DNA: TGTGCCAGCACCCCAACCGGGACAGGGCTTAGCGAGCAGTACTTC. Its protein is CASTPTGTGLSEQYF.

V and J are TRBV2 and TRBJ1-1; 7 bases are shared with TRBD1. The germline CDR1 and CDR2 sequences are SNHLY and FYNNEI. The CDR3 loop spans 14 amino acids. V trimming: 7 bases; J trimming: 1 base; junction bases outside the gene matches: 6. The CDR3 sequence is CASIHRGKNTEAFF. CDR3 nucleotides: TGTGCCAGCATTCACAGGGGTAAGAACACTGAAGCTTTCTTT.

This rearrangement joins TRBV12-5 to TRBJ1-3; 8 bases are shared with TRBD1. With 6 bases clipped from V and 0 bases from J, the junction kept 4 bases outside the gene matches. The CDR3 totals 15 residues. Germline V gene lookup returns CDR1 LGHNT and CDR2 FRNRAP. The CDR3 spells CASGRTGGSGNTIYF. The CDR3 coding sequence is TGTGCTAGTGGCCGTACAGGGGGCTCTGGAAACACCATATATTTT. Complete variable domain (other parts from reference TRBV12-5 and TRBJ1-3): DARVTQTPRHKVTEMGQEVTMRCQPILGHNTVFWYRQTMMQGLELLAYFRNRAPLDDSGMPKDRFSAEMPDATLATLKIQPSEPRDSAVYFCASGRTGGSGNTIYFGEGSWLTVV.

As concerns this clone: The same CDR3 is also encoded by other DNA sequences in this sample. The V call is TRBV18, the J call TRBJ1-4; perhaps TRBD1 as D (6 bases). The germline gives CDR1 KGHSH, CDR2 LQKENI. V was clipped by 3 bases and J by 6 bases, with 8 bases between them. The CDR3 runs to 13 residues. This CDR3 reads CASSPRTDEKLFF. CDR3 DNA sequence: TGTGCCAGCTCACCCAGGACAGATGAAAAACTGTTTTTT.

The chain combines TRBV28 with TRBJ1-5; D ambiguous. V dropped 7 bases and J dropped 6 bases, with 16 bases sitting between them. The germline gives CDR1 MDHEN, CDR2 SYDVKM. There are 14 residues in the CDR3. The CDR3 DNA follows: TGTGCCAGCAATACGGGGTTTTATGTTCAGCCCCAGCATTTT. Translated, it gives CASNTGFYVQPQHF.

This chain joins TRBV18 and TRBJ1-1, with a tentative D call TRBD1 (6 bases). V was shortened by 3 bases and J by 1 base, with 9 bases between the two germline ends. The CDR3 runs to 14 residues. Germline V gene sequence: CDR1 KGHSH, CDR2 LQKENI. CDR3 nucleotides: TGTGCCAGCTCACCGGGACAAAGGAACACTGAAGCTTTCTTT. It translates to CASSPGQRNTEAFF.

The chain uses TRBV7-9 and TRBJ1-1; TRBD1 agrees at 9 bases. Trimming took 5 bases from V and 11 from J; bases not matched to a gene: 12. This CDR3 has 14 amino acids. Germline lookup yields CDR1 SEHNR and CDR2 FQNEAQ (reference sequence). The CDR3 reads CASSRGQGNAWAFF. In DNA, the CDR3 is TGTGCCAGCAGCCGAGGACAGGGGAATGCATGGGCTTTCTTT.

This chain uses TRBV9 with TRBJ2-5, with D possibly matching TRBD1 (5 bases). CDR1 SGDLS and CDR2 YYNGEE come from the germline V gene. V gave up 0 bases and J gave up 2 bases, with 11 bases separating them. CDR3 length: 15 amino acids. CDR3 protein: CASSVEQGIQETQYF. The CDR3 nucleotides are TGTGCCAGCAGCGTAGAGCAGGGCATTCAAGAGACCCAGTACTTC.

The CDR3 is CASSVGDRWTSGGHNEQFF. CDR3 bases: TGTGCCAGCAGCGTAGGGGACAGGTGGACTAGCGGGGGTCACAATGAGCAGTTCTTC. The J gene is TRBJ2-1, the V gene TRBV9, with 13 bases matching TRBD2. The V segment lost 0 bases and the J segment 5 bases; nucleotides outside the gene matches: 11. The CDR3 has 19 residues. In germline, CDR1 is SGDLS, CDR2 YYNGEE.

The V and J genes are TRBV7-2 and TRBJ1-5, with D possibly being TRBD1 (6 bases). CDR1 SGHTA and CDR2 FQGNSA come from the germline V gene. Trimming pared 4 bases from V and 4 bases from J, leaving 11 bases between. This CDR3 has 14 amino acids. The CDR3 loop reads CASSSTGMNQPQHF. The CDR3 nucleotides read TGTGCCAGCAGCTCGACAGGAATGAATCAGCCCCAGCATTTT.

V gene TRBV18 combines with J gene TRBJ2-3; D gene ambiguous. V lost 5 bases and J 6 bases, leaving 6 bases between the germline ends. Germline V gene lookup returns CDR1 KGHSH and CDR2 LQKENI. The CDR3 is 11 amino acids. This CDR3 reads CASSEADTQYF. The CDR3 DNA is TGTGCCAGCTCAGAGGCGGATACGCAGTATTTT.

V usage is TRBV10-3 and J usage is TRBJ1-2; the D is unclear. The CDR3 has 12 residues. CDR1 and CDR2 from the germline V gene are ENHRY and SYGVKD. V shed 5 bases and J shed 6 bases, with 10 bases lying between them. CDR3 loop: CAISTGENGYTF. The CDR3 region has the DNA TGTGCCATCAGTACGGGAGAGAATGGCTACACCTTC.

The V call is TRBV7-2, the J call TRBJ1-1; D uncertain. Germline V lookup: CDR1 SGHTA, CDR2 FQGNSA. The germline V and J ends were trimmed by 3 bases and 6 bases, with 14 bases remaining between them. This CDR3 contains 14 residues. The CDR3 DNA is TGTGCCAGCAGCTTCGGTTTCGCTAGATCTGAAGCTTTCTTT. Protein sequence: CASSFGFARSEAFF.

Written as DNA, the CDR3 is TGTGCCAGCAGTAACCCTGGCCACGCGGCTAATGAAAAACTGTTTTTT. Translating gives CASSNPGHAANEKLFF. The chain is built from TRBV6-6 and TRBJ1-4; D is unresolved. Germline V gene lookup returns CDR1 MNHNY and CDR2 SVGAGI (reference sequence). The CDR3 covers 16 residues. V lost 5 bases to trimming and J lost 3 bases, with 16 bases between them.

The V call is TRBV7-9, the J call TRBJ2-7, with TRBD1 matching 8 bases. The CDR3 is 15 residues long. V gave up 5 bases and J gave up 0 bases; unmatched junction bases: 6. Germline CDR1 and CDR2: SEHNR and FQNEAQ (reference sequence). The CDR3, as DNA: TGTGCCAGCAGCCGTTTTACAGGGGGCTCCTACGAGCAGTACTTC. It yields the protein CASSRFTGGSYEQYF.

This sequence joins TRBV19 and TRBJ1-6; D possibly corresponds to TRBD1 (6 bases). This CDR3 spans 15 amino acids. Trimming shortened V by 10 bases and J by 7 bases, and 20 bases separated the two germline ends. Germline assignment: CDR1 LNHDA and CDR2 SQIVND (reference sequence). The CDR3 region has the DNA TGTGCCACACGAAAAGGACAAGGGGGAAATTCACCCCTCCACTTT. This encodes CATRKGQGGNSPLHF.

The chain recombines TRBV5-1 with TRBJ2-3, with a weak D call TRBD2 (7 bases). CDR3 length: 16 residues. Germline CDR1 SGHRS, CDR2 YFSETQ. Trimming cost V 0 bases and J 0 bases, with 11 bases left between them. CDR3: CASSLGGGPSTDTQYF. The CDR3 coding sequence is TGCGCCAGCAGCTTGGGGGGGGGCCCTAGCACAGATACGCAGTATTTT.

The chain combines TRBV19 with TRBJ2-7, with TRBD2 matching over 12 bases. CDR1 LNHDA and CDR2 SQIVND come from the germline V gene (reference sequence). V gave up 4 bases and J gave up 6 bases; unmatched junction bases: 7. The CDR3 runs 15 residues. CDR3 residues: CASSTRLAGDGEQYF. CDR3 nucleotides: TGTGCCAGTAGTACAAGACTAGCGGGAGACGGCGAGCAGTACTTC.

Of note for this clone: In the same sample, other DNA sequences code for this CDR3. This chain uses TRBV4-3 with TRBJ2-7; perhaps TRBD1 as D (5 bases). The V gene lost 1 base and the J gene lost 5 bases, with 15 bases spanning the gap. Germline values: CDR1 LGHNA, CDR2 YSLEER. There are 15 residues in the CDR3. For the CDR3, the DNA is TGCGCCAGCAGCCAAGGTTCAGGGCAGGGTAACGAGCAGTACTTC. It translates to CASSQGSGQGNEQYF.

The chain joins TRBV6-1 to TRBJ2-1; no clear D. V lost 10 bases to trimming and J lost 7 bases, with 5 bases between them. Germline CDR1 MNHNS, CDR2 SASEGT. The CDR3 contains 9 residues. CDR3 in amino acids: CAIQNEQFF. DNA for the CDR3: TGTGCCATACAGAATGAGCAGTTCTTC.

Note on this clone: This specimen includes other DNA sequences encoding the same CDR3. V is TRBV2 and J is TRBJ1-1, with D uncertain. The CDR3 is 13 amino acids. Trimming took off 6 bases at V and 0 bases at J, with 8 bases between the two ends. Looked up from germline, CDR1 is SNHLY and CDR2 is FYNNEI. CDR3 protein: CASRGELNTEAFF. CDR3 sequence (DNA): TGTGCCAGCAGGGGCGAGTTGAACACTGAAGCTTTCTTT.

CDR3 DNA: TGTGCCATTTTAGCGGGAGAGACCGGGGAGCTGTTTTTT. Its translation is CAILAGETGELFF. This chain connects TRBV11-2 to TRBJ2-2; 9 bases fit TRBD2. The V and J ends lost 10 bases and 5 bases, in that order; junction bases with no gene match: 5. Germline V gene sequence: CDR1 SGHAT, CDR2 FQNNGV. The CDR3 contains 13 residues.

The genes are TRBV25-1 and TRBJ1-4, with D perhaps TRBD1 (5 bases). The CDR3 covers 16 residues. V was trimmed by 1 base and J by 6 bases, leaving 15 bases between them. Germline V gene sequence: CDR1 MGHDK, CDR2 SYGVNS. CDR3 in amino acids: CASSESLRVKDEKLFF. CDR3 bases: TGTGCCAGCAGTGAATCACTCAGGGTGAAGGATGAAAAACTGTTTTTT.